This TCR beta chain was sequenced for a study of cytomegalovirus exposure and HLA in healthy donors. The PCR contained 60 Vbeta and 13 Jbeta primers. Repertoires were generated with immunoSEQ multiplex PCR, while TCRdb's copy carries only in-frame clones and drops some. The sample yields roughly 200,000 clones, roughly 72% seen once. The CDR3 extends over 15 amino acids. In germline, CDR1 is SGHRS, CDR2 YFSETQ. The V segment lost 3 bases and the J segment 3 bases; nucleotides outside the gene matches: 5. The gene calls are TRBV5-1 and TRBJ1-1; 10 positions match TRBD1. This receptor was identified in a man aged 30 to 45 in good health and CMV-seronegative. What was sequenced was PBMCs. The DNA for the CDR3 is TGCGCCAGCAGCTGGACAGGGGGAAGCGACACTGAAGCTTTCTTT. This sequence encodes CASSWTGGSDTEAFF. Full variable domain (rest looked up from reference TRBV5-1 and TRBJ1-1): KAGVTQTPRYLIKTRGQQVTLSCSPISGHRSVSWYQQTPGQGLQFLFEYFSETQRNKGNFPGRFSGRQFSNSRSEMNVSTLELGDSALYLCASSWTGGSDTEAFFGQGTRLTVV.